This TCR beta chain was sequenced during a study of cytomegalovirus exposure and HLA in healthy donors. Study-wide context: Inside one of the first data releases sat roughly 80 million unique TCRs taken from HLA-typed donors.

The CDR3 totals 15 residues. Trimming removed 3 bases from V and 3 bases from J, with 12 bases in between. In germline, CDR1 is LNHDA, CDR2 SQIVND (reference sequence). Amplification used 60 Vbeta primers and 13 Jbeta primers. Clones were sequenced by immunoSEQ multiplex PCR, and TCRdb holds only the in-frame ones, with some missing. The sample lists 59,000 or so clones; 65% to 80% were seen once. Sequencing was performed on PBMCs. This clonotype was obtained from a man aged 30-40 years in good health and CMV-seropositive. The chain carries TRBV19 and TRBJ1-5; D is uncertain. The DNA of the CDR3 is TGTGCCAGTAGTATGGGAGGGTCCCCCAATCAGCCCCAGCATTTT. Translated: CASSMGGSPNQPQHF.